This is a list of T cell receptor beta chains from one sample in a study. TCRdb used MiXCR to reprocess the 5' RACE reads, holding one entry per CDR3 protein. The sample holds about 57,000 distinct CDR3 sequences, 28% seen once. Sequenced: tumor-infiltrating memory CD4+ T cells sorted from the breast tumor. The origin of the receptors is a female donor with breast cancer. CDR3s include the opening cysteine and the closing phenylalanine or tryptophan. A D gene is named only where the DNA matches it firmly. Clone size is shown for a subset of rows, as once, few, many or a class of expanded clone.

V gene	clone size	J gene	D gene	CDR3 DNA	CDR3 protein
TRBV6-2/TRBV6-3	NA	TRBJ1-2	NA	TGTGCCAGCGGAACAGGGAGAGGCTACACCTTC	CASGTGRGYTF
TRBV7-6	many	TRBJ2-5	NA	TGTGCCAGCAAGACTAGGCAGCAAGAGACCCAGTACTTC	CASKTRQQETQYF
TRBV15	many	TRBJ2-1	TRBD2	TGTGCCACCAGCAGAGAAAAGGCGGGAGGGTCCTACAATGAGCAGTTCTTC	CATSREKAGGSYNEQFF
TRBV7-9	NA	TRBJ1-5	NA	TGTGCCAGCAGCCCCTCCCAGGGAAAGAACCAGCCCCAGCATTTT	CASSPSQGKNQPQHF
TRBV29-1	NA	TRBJ2-7	NA	TGCAGCGTCTCACCTGGGACCACGATCTACGAGCAGTACTTC	CSVSPGTTIYEQYF
TRBV28	NA	TRBJ2-7	NA	TGTGCCAGCAGTCCGGTGGGAGGAGTTGTCTACGAGCAGTACTTC	CASSPVGGVVYEQYF
TRBV5-1	few	TRBJ2-1	NA	TGCGCCAGCCACAGGGAAAATGAGCAGTTCTTC	CASHRENEQFF
TRBV7-8	few	TRBJ1-2	TRBD1	TGTGCCAGCAGCAAGCGGATGACAGGGGACGGCGAGGGCTACACCTTC	CASSKRMTGDGEGYTF
TRBV28	NA	TRBJ2-6	TRBD1	TGTGCCAGCAGTTATACAGGGGGCCCTGGGGCCAACGTCCTGACTTTC	CASSYTGGPGANVLTF
TRBV7-2	few	TRBJ2-5	NA	TGTGCCAGCAGCTTAGCGGGGGGAGAGACCCAGTACTTC	CASSLAGGETQYF
TRBV6-5	NA	TRBJ1-1	NA	TGTGCCAGCAGTTACTCGAGACAGCGGAACACTGAAGCTTTCTTT	CASSYSRQRNTEAFF
TRBV20-1	NA	TRBJ2-5	NA	TGCAGTGCTAGAGACGACACACGAGAAGAGACCCAGTACTTC	CSARDDTREETQYF
TRBV18	NA	TRBJ1-1	NA	TGTGCCAGCTCACCGATCAGGCACACTGAAGCTTTCTTT	CASSPIRHTEAFF
TRBV5-1	few	TRBJ1-1	NA	TGCGCCAGCAGAGAAGCGAACACTGAAGCTTTCTTT	CASREANTEAFF
TRBV7-2	NA	TRBJ1-4	NA	TGTGCCAGCAGCTTATACAGTGGAGGTAACGAAAAACTGTTTTTT	CASSLYSGGNEKLFF
TRBV11-2	NA	TRBJ1-2	TRBD1	TGTGCCAGCAGCTTAGACGGGGGGACAGGGCCCTATGGCTACACCTTC	CASSLDGGTGPYGYTF
TRBV7-2	many	TRBJ1-2	NA	TGTGCCAGCAGCTTAGGGGCGGGCAACACCTTC	CASSLGAGNTF
TRBV6-2/TRBV6-3	many	TRBJ1-1	NA	TGTGCCAGCAGTTCCAGGACTGAGGTAACTGAAGCTTTCTTT	CASSSRTEVTEAFF
TRBV2	NA	TRBJ2-2	NA	TGTGCCAGCAGTGCGGACGGCGGGGAGCTGTTTTTT	CASSADGGELFF
TRBV4-3	once	TRBJ1-1	NA	TGCGCCAGCAGCCAAGACGTTCGACAGTTCATGAACACTGAAGCTTTCTTT	CASSQDVRQFMNTEAFF
TRBV5-1	NA	TRBJ2-5	TRBD2	TGCGCCAGCAGCTTCCGACTAGCGGGACGAGAGACCCAGTACTTC	CASSFRLAGRETQYF
TRBV5-1	many	TRBJ2-7	TRBD1	TGCGCCAGCAGCTTTACCGGGACAGGGGCTAGGGAGCAGTACTTC	CASSFTGTGAREQYF
TRBV7-2	NA	TRBJ1-3	NA	TGTGCCAGCAGCTTAGTCGGCAGCTCTGGAAACACCATATATTTT	CASSLVGSSGNTIYF
TRBV5-1	NA	TRBJ2-6	NA	TGCGCCAGCAGCCCAGGGGAAGGGGTTATACCTGGGGCCAACGTCCTGACTTTC	CASSPGEGVIPGANVLTF
TRBV14	NA	TRBJ1-2	NA	TGTGCCAGCAGCCAAGATACCAGGCCTTATTCCGGCTACACCTTC	CASSQDTRPYSGYTF
TRBV6-2/TRBV6-3	NA	TRBJ1-2	NA	TGTGCCAGCAGTTCGAAACGACTCTTTGGGAGCAAGGGCTACACCTTC	CASSSKRLFGSKGYTF
TRBV20-1	few	TRBJ2-1	NA	TGCAGTGCTAGTCGGGGATTCCCTAGTCTCGTGTCGGGCAATGAGCAGTTCTTC	CSASRGFPSLVSGNEQFF
TRBV6-6	NA	TRBJ2-2	TRBD1	TGTGCCAGCAGTCGAATACATCCGGGACAGGGTATAAACACCGGGGAGCTGTTTTTT	CASSRIHPGQGINTGELFF
TRBV28	NA	TRBJ2-7	NA	TGTGCCAGCAGCCCGGCTTCCACTTACGAGCAGTACTTC	CASSPASTYEQYF
TRBV24-1	few	TRBJ1-2	TRBD1	TGTGCCACCAGTGATGCGGACGGACAGGGGACGAGAGGCTACACCTTC	CATSDADGQGTRGYTF
TRBV19	once	TRBJ2-7	NA	TGTGCCAGCGATCAGGGCTACGAGCAGTACTTC	CASDQGYEQYF
TRBV9	NA	TRBJ2-2	NA	TGTGCCAGCAGCGTAGATGTCGCCGGGGAGCTGTTTTTT	CASSVDVAGELFF
TRBV7-2	few	TRBJ2-2	TRBD2	TGTGCCAGCAGCCCCGGGGGGTTCACCGGGGAGCTGTTTTTT	CASSPGGFTGELFF
TRBV6-1	few	TRBJ2-5	NA	TGTGCCAGCAGTGAGCTGGGCAGGCAGGAGACCCAGTACTTC	CASSELGRQETQYF
TRBV7-2	NA	TRBJ1-6	NA	TGTGCCAGCAGCTCATCCCCAGGGGTTCTTAGTTCACCCCTCCACTTT	CASSSSPGVLSSPLHF
TRBV5-1	medium-sized	TRBJ1-1	NA	TGCGCCAGCAGCTGGAGTCCAAACACTGAAGCTTTCTTT	CASSWSPNTEAFF
TRBV6-2/TRBV6-3	NA	TRBJ2-7	NA	TGTGCCAGCAGAGATACGGTAACCTACGAGCAGTACTTC	CASRDTVTYEQYF
TRBV6-5	few	TRBJ1-1	NA	TGTGCCAGCAGACCCCCCGGGGCCCGAACTGAAGCTTTCTTT	CASRPPGARTEAFF
TRBV15	NA	TRBJ1-1	NA	TGTGCCACCAGCAGAGATCCCGGGGGTACTGAAGCTTTCTTT	CATSRDPGGTEAFF
TRBV9	NA	TRBJ2-1	TRBD1	TGTGCCAGTAGCGTAGTTTGGGACAGTGATGAGCAGTTCTTC	CASSVVWDSDEQFF
TRBV20-1	NA	TRBJ2-5	NA	TGCAGTGCTAACCTCCTGAGGCAGGGGGAGACCCAGTACTTC	CSANLLRQGETQYF
TRBV5-1	few	TRBJ2-1	NA	TGCGCCAGCAGCCCTAGTGAGCAGTTCTTC	CASSPSEQFF
TRBV4-2	NA	TRBJ2-1	TRBD2	TGTGCCAGCAGCCTAGGGGCTAGCGGGAGAAATGAGCAGTTCTTC	CASSLGASGRNEQFF
TRBV25-1	NA	TRBJ1-4	NA	TGTGCCAGCAGTGTGGGCGTCGGCTCCCTCAATGAAAAACTGTTTTTT	CASSVGVGSLNEKLFF
TRBV7-6	NA	TRBJ2-5	NA	TGTGCCAGCAGCAACCATGGGGAGACCCAGTACTTC	CASSNHGETQYF
TRBV5-1	NA	TRBJ2-5	NA	TGCGCCAGCAGCTCCCGGGGGTTCGGGACCCAGTACTTC	CASSSRGFGTQYF
TRBV2	NA	TRBJ1-3	NA	TGTGCCAGCAGTGAAGAGGGGTATGGAGGAACCACCATATATTTT	CASSEEGYGGTTIYF
TRBV10-3	few	TRBJ1-2	NA	TGTGCCATCAGTGAGTCTCAAAAAAGGGGCTCTAACTATGGCTACACCTTC	CAISESQKRGSNYGYTF
TRBV6-1	NA	TRBJ2-7	NA	TGTGCCAGCAGTCTCGGGAACTCCTACGAGCAGCACTTC	CASSLGNSYEQHF
TRBV7-9	many	TRBJ2-5	NA	TGTGCCAGCAGCCACGAGACCCAGTACTTC	CASSHETQYF
TRBV20-1	few	TRBJ2-1	NA	TGCAGCGCGGAGGAAGCGACGCCCCACGAGCAGTTCTTC	CSAEEATPHEQFF
TRBV5-1	NA	TRBJ2-2	NA	TGCGCCAGCAGCCCCTTCAGTGATAGTGCCGGGGAGCTGTTTTTT	CASSPFSDSAGELFF
TRBV7-2	few	TRBJ1-6	NA	TGTGCCAGCAACCTAGTGGTTAGTTCACCCCTCCACTTT	CASNLVVSSPLHF
TRBV20-1	few	TRBJ1-1	NA	TGCAGTGCTAGCGGCAACTCTTACACTGAAGCTTTCTTT	CSASGNSYTEAFF